Below, 27 T cell receptor beta chains from the same sample are listed, as sequenced in a study of blood T cells in healthy people across ages. Primers used in a second PCR of roughly 6 to 12 cycles were a sample-barcoded 5' primer and a J-beta primer mix. TCRdb independently ran MiXCR on the 5' RACE reads; one entry per CDR3 protein. The sample contains about 1.4 million distinct CDR3 sequences, around 59% of which appear only once. Sequencing used blood. The receptor set was obtained from a man aged 18 to 29 in good health.

A note on this clonotype: One junction end disagrees with the germline gene, perhaps due to a read error. V and J are TRBV6-5 and TRBJ2-5, with D tentatively TRBD1 or TRBD2 (5 bases each). This CDR3 spans 21 amino acids. Germline V lookup: CDR1 MNHEY, CDR2 SVGAGI. CDR3 amino acids: CASGYSHQPHSIRGEQETQYF. CDR3 coding DNA: TGTGCCAGCGGTTACTCGCATCAGCCACACTCGATAAGAGGGGAGCAAGAGACCCAGTACTTC.

On this clonotype: One end of the junction does not line up with germline, which may come from a read error. The chain joins TRBV7-6 to TRBJ1-1; TRBD1 agrees at 8 bases. The CDR3 covers 14 residues. Germline V gives CDR1 SGHVS, CDR2 FNYEAQ. CDR3: CASSVAQGAAEAFF. CDR3 nucleotides: TGTGCCAGCAGCGTAGCTCAGGGGGCGGCTGAAGCTTTCTTT.

This clonotype was counted between two and nine times. This chain connects TRBV9 to TRBJ2-3, with 12 bases identical to TRBD2. Germline V gene data show CDR1 as SGDLS and CDR2 as YYNGEE. The V gene end was trimmed by 3 bases and the J gene end by 2 bases; junction bases not matched to a gene: 7. This CDR3 spans 17 amino acids. The CDR3 nucleotides read TGTGCCAGCAGCGCCCCCGGGACTAGCGGGTTCACAGATACGCAGTATTTT. It specifies CASSAPGTSGFTDTQYF.

The chain uses TRBV3-1 and TRBJ2-5; tentatively, D is TRBD2 (5 bases). The V gene lost 5 bases and the J gene lost 2 bases, with 21 bases spanning the gap. This CDR3 is 17 amino acids long. The germline gives CDR1 LGHDT, CDR2 YNNKEL (reference sequence). This chain's CDR3 is CASSDGAWPGKQETQYF. DNA of the CDR3: TGTGCCAGCAGCGACGGCGCCTGGCCGGGGAAACAAGAGACCCAGTACTTC.

The V and J genes are TRBV27 and TRBJ2-7; D is perhaps TRBD2 (6 bases). This CDR3 comprises 14 residues. Trimming shortened V by 2 bases and J by 6 bases, and 14 bases separated the two germline ends. Per germline, CDR1 MNHEY and CDR2 SMNVEV (reference sequence). For the CDR3, the DNA is TGTGCCAGCAGTTTAACCCTAGCGATGGGCGAGCAGTACTTC. Translation gives CASSLTLAMGEQYF.

The genes are TRBV7-9 and TRBJ2-1, with D perhaps TRBD1 (6 bases). V dropped 3 bases and J dropped 10 bases, with 22 bases sitting between them. This CDR3 has 16 residues. Germline loops: CDR1 SEHNR, CDR2 FQNEAQ (reference sequence). The CDR3 sequence: CASSLKVLDSSYEQFF. CDR3 DNA: TGTGCCAGCAGCTTGAAGGTTCTGGACAGCTCCTACGAGCAGTTCTTC.

The V call is TRBV28, the J call TRBJ1-2; maybe TRBD1 (6 bases). The V end lost 2 bases, the J end lost 3 bases, and 10 bases lay between the germline ends. The CDR3 runs to 14 residues. From germline, CDR1 is MDHEN and CDR2 SYDVKM. Here the CDR3 DNA reads TGTGCCAGCAGTTTACAGGGGTTTCACTATGGCTACACCTTC. It yields the protein CASSLQGFHYGYTF.

The rearrangement uses TRBV11-2 and TRBJ1-5; possible D gene TRBD1, 6 bases. The V gene's germline CDR1 is SGHAT and CDR2 FQNNGV. The CDR3 is 14 residues long. V dropped 3 bases and J dropped 6 bases, with 12 bases sitting between them. The CDR3 reads CASSLADSGQPQHF. DNA for the CDR3: TGTGCCAGCAGCTTGGCGGACAGTGGTCAGCCCCAGCATTTT.

This clonotype was seen only a few times. The chain employs TRBV6-5 and TRBJ1-6; the D is unclear. The V end was cut by 7 bases, the J end by 9 bases, with 16 bases between. The length of the CDR3 is 14 residues. Per germline, CDR1 MNHEY and CDR2 SVGAGI. CDR3 bases: TGTGCCAGCACCCAGTCCGACATGGCTTCACCCCTCCACTTT. It translates to CASTQSDMASPLHF.

There are a few counts of this clonotype. The genes are TRBV20-1 and TRBJ2-5; possible D gene TRBD1, 5 bases. The better agreement between TRBJ2-7 and the DNA end casts doubt on the J call. The CDR3 contains 13 residues. Germline V lookup: CDR1 DFQATT, CDR2 SNEGSKA (reference sequence). This CDR3 reads CSASRQGDDEQYF. The CDR3 DNA is TGCAGTGCTAGTAGGCAGGGCGACGACGAGCAGTACTTC.

The V gene is TRBV15, the J gene TRBJ2-7; maybe TRBD1 (6 bases). The ends were cut back, 0 bases at V and 12 bases at J, with 18 bases in the middle. The CDR3 is 14 amino acids. CDR1 and CDR2 (germline): LNHNV, YYDKDF (reference sequence). CDR3 nucleotide sequence: TGTGCCACCAGCAGAGATCGGGTGTTTGGGACATCGTACTTC. As protein: CATSRDRVFGTSYF. Supplemented by reference TRBV15 and TRBJ2-7, the full variable domain reads DAMVIQNPRYQVTQFGKPVTLSCSQTLNHNVMYWYQQKSSQAPKLLFHYYDKDFNNEADTPDNFQSRRPNTSFCFLDIRSPGLGDTAMYLCATSRDRVFGTSYFGPGTRLTVT.

The V gene is TRBV4-3, the J gene TRBJ2-6; perhaps TRBD1 as D (6 bases). The V end lost 1 base, the J end lost 2 bases, and 9 bases lay between the germline ends. Looked up from germline, CDR1 is LGHNA and CDR2 is YSLEER. This CDR3 is 16 amino acids long. The CDR3 loop is CASSQGRGTGANVLTF. As DNA, the CDR3 is TGCGCCAGCAGCCAAGGCAGGGGAACTGGGGCCAACGTCCTGACTTTC.

This clonotype has only one observation. The J gene is TRBJ1-2, the V gene TRBV4-2, with D possibly being TRBD1 (6 bases). The CDR3 contains 14 residues. Germline CDR1 reads LGHNA; CDR2 reads YNFKEQ. V lost 1 base, J lost 10 bases, and 16 bases lay in between. CDR3 region: CASSQAWTAGVYTF. CDR3 nucleotides: TGTGCCAGCAGCCAAGCATGGACAGCGGGAGTCTACACCTTC.

This clonotype occurred once. The chain combines TRBV5-1 with TRBJ2-3; possibly TRBD1 for D (6 bases). V lost 6 bases and J lost 2, with 16 bases in between. The CDR3 totals 15 residues. CDR1 and CDR2 (germline): SGHRS, YFSETQ. The CDR3: CASTWGTPTTDTQYF. CDR3 nucleotide sequence: TGCGCCAGCACCTGGGGGACACCCACCACAGATACGCAGTATTTT.

V and J are TRBV5-1 and TRBJ2-2; 7 positions match TRBD2. The germline V gene encodes CDR1 SGHRS and CDR2 YFSETQ. The CDR3 runs to 16 residues. J lost 0 bases, V lost 3 bases, and 5 bases had no gene match. In DNA form, the CDR3 reads TGCGCCAGCAGCTCTGACCTAGCGGCGAACACCGGGGAGCTGTTTTTT. Amino acid sequence: CASSSDLAANTGELFF.

The chain has TRBV28 and TRBJ2-6; D call uncertain. Trimming removed 5 bases at V and 0 bases at J, with 8 bases between. The germline V gene encodes CDR1 MDHEN and CDR2 SYDVKM. This CDR3 is built from 15 residues. The CDR3 region has the DNA TGTGCCAGCAGTCTGCATTACTCTGGGGCCAACGTCCTGACTTTC. This gives the protein CASSLHYSGANVLTF.

The rearrangement uses TRBV20-1 and TRBJ2-5; the D gene is possibly TRBD1 (5 bases). Germline assignment: CDR1 DFQATT and CDR2 SNEGSKA (reference sequence). V was trimmed by 4 bases and J by 1 base, leaving 10 bases between them. The CDR3 covers 13 residues. The CDR3 region is CSATGPPQETQYF. The CDR3 nucleotides are TGCAGTGCTACAGGGCCCCCCCAAGAGACCCAGTACTTC.

The V call is TRBV29-1, the J call TRBJ2-5; D unclear. TRBJ2-1 explains the end of the DNA better; the J call may be wrong. This CDR3 has 12 amino acids. Germline assignment: CDR1 SQVTM and CDR2 ANQGSEA. DNA for the CDR3: TGCAGCGTTGGCGTTAGCCAAGAGACCCAGTTCTTC. Amino acids: CSVGVSQETQFF.

The chain carries TRBV7-2 and TRBJ2-1; D may be TRBD2 (7 bases). The CDR3 length is 18 residues. Between the trimmed V and J ends, which lost 1 base and 5 bases, there was a span of 21 bases. The germline gives CDR1 SGHTA, CDR2 FQGNSA. This CDR3 is CASSLVLWRGGDDNEQFF. The CDR3 DNA follows: TGTGCCAGCAGCTTAGTCCTCTGGAGGGGGGGCGACGACAATGAGCAGTTCTTC.

The J gene is TRBJ2-1, the V gene TRBV11-2; 7 nucleotides match TRBD2. Trimming removed 1 base from V and 5 bases from J; junction bases left unmatched: 8. Germline V gene lookup returns CDR1 SGHAT and CDR2 FQNNGV. This CDR3 contains 16 residues. CDR3 region: CASSLGLRGTDNEQFF. The CDR3 DNA sequence: TGTGCCAGCAGCTTAGGGTTGCGGGGGACCGACAATGAGCAGTTCTTC.

The chain is built from TRBV12-3 or TRBV12-4 and TRBJ1-5; D not certain. CDR3 length: 11 residues. V was clipped by 6 bases and J by 9 bases, with 9 bases between them. The CDR3 loop reads CASSYWGPQHF. CDR3 bases: TGTGCCAGCAGCTACTGGGGGCCCCAGCATTTT.

This clonotype showed up just a few times. The J gene is TRBJ2-1, the V gene TRBV4-2; 10 bases fit TRBD2. The CDR3 contains 16 residues. CDR1 and CDR2 from the germline V gene are LGHNA and YNFKEQ. The J segment lost 8 bases and the V segment lost 0 bases, leaving 7 bases of the junction unmatched. The CDR3 spells CASSQESGRARYEQFF. The CDR3 DNA reads TGTGCCAGCAGCCAAGAAAGCGGGAGGGCCAGGTATGAGCAGTTCTTC.

This clonotype was picked up a small number of times. The rearrangement links TRBV29-1 to TRBJ1-2; tentatively, D is TRBD1 (5 bases). Trimming pared 4 bases from V and 1 base from J, leaving 7 bases between. Germline V lookup: CDR1 SQVTM, CDR2 ANQGSEA. The CDR3 consists of 12 residues. Here the CDR3 reads CSVGGDNYGYTF. The CDR3 bases are TGCAGCGTTGGGGGGGATAACTATGGCTACACCTTC.

The CDR3 reads CASSYGGQSVNEQFF. CDR3 DNA: TGTGCCAGCAGTTATGGGGGACAGAGCGTCAATGAGCAGTTCTTC. V and J are TRBV6-5 and TRBJ2-1, with 7 bases identical to TRBD1. CDR3 length equals 15 residues. Trimming removed 3 bases from V and 6 bases from J; junction bases left unmatched: 8. Per germline, CDR1 MNHEY and CDR2 SVGAGI.

The chain recombines TRBV11-3 with TRBJ2-3, with D tentatively TRBD1 or TRBD2 (6 bases each). The CDR3 consists of 14 residues. V was shortened by 5 bases and J by 3 bases, with 12 bases between the two germline ends. Germline CDR1 and CDR2: SGHNT and YENEEA. The CDR3: CASSQRGVTDTQYF. DNA for the CDR3: TGTGCCAGCAGCCAGAGGGGGGTAACAGATACGCAGTATTTT.

The chain combines TRBV20-1 with TRBJ2-2; D not certain. The CDR3 covers 16 residues. The germline V gene encodes CDR1 DFQATT and CDR2 SNEGSKA (reference sequence). The V and J ends lost 0 bases and 3 bases respectively, with 14 bases between them. The CDR3 nucleotides are TGCAGTGCTAGAGATGAGAAGGGATATTACACCGGGGAGCTGTTTTTT. The encoded protein is CSARDEKGYYTGELFF.

The chain links TRBV15 to TRBJ2-1, with a weak D call TRBD1 (6 bases). Germline V lookup: CDR1 LNHNV, CDR2 YYDKDF (reference sequence). V gave up 4 bases and J gave up 4 bases, with 14 bases separating them. The CDR3 length is 15 residues. The CDR3 here is CATSTAGAIYNEQFF. The CDR3 DNA reads TGTGCCACCAGCACGGCAGGGGCGATATACAATGAGCAGTTCTTC.